The text below deals with one T cell receptor beta chain. Regarding treatment: preoperative locoregional IRX-2 cytokine immunotherapy. This phase Ib study tested locoregional IRX-2 cytokine immunotherapy given before surgery. Using immunoSEQ multiplex PCR, the repertoire was profiled, and TCRdb retains in-frame clones only, with some absent. This sample has around 34,000 clones, with around 96% found just once. The data derive from a study of preoperative IRX-2 immunotherapy in early breast cancer. V shed 2 bases and J shed 9 bases, with 12 bases lying between them. CDR1 and CDR2 (germline): SNHLY, FYNNEI. The CDR3 is made up of 13 amino acids.

V gene TRBV2 combines with J gene TRBJ2-3; D may be TRBD1 or TRBD2 (5 bases each). Sampling was done from a patient treated with IRX-2 immunotherapy. This clonotype was sampled from a human donor with breast cancer. CDR3 in amino acids: CASSERPGRTQYF. The CDR3 DNA reads as TGTGCCAGCAGTGAAAGGCCGGGACGGACGCAGTATTTT. Variable domain in full (rest from reference TRBV2 and TRBJ2-3): EPEVTQTPSHQVTQMGQEVILRCVPISNHLYFYWYRQILGQKVEFLVSFYNNEISEKSEIFDDQFSVERPDGSNFTLKIRSTKLEDSAMYFCASSERPGRTQYFGPGTRLTVL.